This T cell receptor (beta chain) was sequenced in a study of shared clonotypes between healthy human individuals. The data were produced by immunoSEQ multiplex PCR, yet TCRdb's version contains in-frame clones alone and is incomplete. The sample records some 500,000 clones, approximately 95% being singletons. CDR3 size: 17 residues. V gave up 1 base and J gave up 4 bases; unmatched junction bases: 8. Germline V gene sequence: CDR1 SGHAT, CDR2 FQNNGV. The V call is TRBV11-2, the J call TRBJ1-5, with 9 bases matching TRBD1. The sequence was collected from a woman aged 25-40 years in good health. Sequences were obtained from naive CD4+ T cells sorted from blood. Subset reported: CD45RA+ positively selected. This chain's CDR3 is CASSLATGTGNNQPQHF. The DNA for the CDR3 is TGTGCCAGCAGCTTAGCCACCGGGACAGGGAATAATCAGCCCCAGCATTTT.